The 10 T cell receptor beta chains listed next were all sequenced from one sample in a study of blood T cell repertoires in COVID-19. Using immunoSEQ multiplex PCR, the repertoire was profiled, and TCRdb retains in-frame clones only, with some absent. The sample contains about 92,000 clones, about 70% of which appear only once. Sequences were obtained from peripheral blood. These receptors were taken from a woman aged 55-69 years in a cohort sampled during active or convalescent COVID-19.

This sequence joins TRBV10-3 and TRBJ1-3, with 9 bases aligning to TRBD1. From germline, CDR1 is ENHRY and CDR2 SYGVKD. The length of the CDR3 is 17 residues. With V trimmed by 10 bases and J by 0 bases, 13 bases remained unmatched. The CDR3 protein is CATQEWDRAFSGNTIYF. The CDR3 nucleotides read TGTGCCACCCAGGAGTGGGACAGGGCCTTCTCTGGAAACACCATATATTTT.

V gene TRBV11-2 combines with J gene TRBJ2-3; 8 bases are a match to TRBD1. This CDR3 region has 15 residues. Trimming at V came to 1 base and at J to 2 bases, leaving 2 bases not matched to a gene. CDR1 and CDR2 (germline): SGHAT, FQNNGV. CDR3: CASSLGTGNTDTQYF. DNA for the CDR3: TGTGCCAGCAGCTTAGGGACAGGGAACACAGATACGCAGTATTTT.

V is TRBV6-5 and J is TRBJ1-5; the D gene is possibly TRBD1 (5 bases). Trimming pared 6 bases from V and 6 bases from J, leaving 12 bases between. Germline V gives CDR1 MNHEY, CDR2 SVGAGI. This CDR3 spans 13 amino acids. Here the CDR3 reads CASRQGRTQPQHF. CDR3 DNA sequence: TGTGCCAGCAGGCAGGGTCGTACTCAGCCCCAGCATTTT.

This clone was recorded a few times. This chain uses TRBV27 with TRBJ1-2; tentative D call: TRBD1 (5 bases). Germline assignment: CDR1 MNHEY and CDR2 SMNVEV (reference sequence). The CDR3 is made up of 14 amino acids. V lost 3 bases, J lost 4 bases, and 12 bases lay in between. Written as DNA, the CDR3 is TGTGCCAGCAGTTTGGACAAAACCTCCTATGGCTACACCTTC. It codes for CASSLDKTSYGYTF.

The gene calls are TRBV3-1 (or the pseudogene TRBV3-2) and TRBJ2-1; D gene unclear. The CDR3 is 11 residues long. Per the germline V gene, CDR1 is LGHDT and CDR2 is YNNKEL (reference sequence). The V gene lost 7 bases and the J gene lost 10 bases, with 11 bases spanning the gap. Here the CDR3 reads CASTSSNEQFF. CDR3 coding DNA: TGTGCCAGCACATCCAGTAACGAGCAGTTCTTC.

The chain carries TRBV29-1 and TRBJ2-5, with D perhaps TRBD2 (6 bases). CDR3 size: 12 residues. V shed 7 bases and J shed 10 bases, with 19 bases lying between them. The germline V gene encodes CDR1 SQVTM and CDR2 ANQGSEA. CDR3 protein: CSAAEGGLVQYF. Here the CDR3 DNA reads TGCAGCGCCGCAGAAGGAGGGTTGGTCCAGTACTTC.

The chain joins TRBV7-2 to TRBJ2-7; TRBD2 aligns across 8 bases. The CDR3 sequence is 14 residues long. Germline trimming cut 5 bases from V and 2 bases from J; bases unmatched to any gene: 5. Germline-derived CDR1 and CDR2 are SGHTA and FQGNSA. The CDR3 region is CASSTTAGAYEQYF. In DNA, the CDR3 is TGTGCCAGCAGCACAACAGCGGGGGCCTACGAGCAGTACTTC.

The chain recombines TRBV6-2 or TRBV6-3 with TRBJ2-7; no definite D call. V was trimmed by 2 bases and J by 7 bases, leaving 6 bases between them. Germline CDR1 reads MNHEY; CDR2 reads SVGEGT. This CDR3 is 11 amino acids long. For the CDR3, the DNA is TGTGCCAGCAGTTACCCGAGGGAGCAGTACTTC. It translates to CASSYPREQYF.

This chain uses TRBV30 with TRBJ1-2; TRBD1 matches at 7 bases. Per germline, CDR1 GTSNPN and CDR2 SVGIG (reference sequence). This CDR3 comprises 13 residues. V dropped 0 bases and J dropped 6; count of bases not matched to a gene: 4. CDR3 nucleotides: TGTGCCTGGAGTGTACAGGGGTTAGATGGCTACACCTTC. Its translation: CAWSVQGLDGYTF.

This clone was recorded a few times. The chain employs TRBV18 and TRBJ1-6; the match to TRBD1 covers 7 bases. The CDR3 runs to 15 residues. Germline assignment: CDR1 KGHSH and CDR2 LQKENI. The V gene end was trimmed by 4 bases and the J gene end by 6 bases; junction bases not matched to a gene: 6. CDR3 protein: CASSRETGLNSPLHF. CDR3 DNA sequence: TGTGCCAGCTCACGAGAGACAGGGCTTAATTCACCCCTCCACTTT.